One TCR beta chain is described in this entry. The data derive from a study of blood T cell repertoires in COVID-19. Study-wide background: Specimens from acute and convalescent COVID-19 originated in the United States, Italy and Spain. The cDNA or gDNA used as material had been derived from T cells, B-cell-depleted T cells, or PBMCs.

Authors' processing steps: Amplifying reference gene primers gave estimates of nucleated cell counts. The repertoire was sequenced with immunoSEQ multiplex PCR; TCRdb's copy has only in-frame clones and lacks some. V and J calls and clone size come straight from that table; D and trimming were deduced from the DNA. The table lists 40,000 or so clones, around four fifths of them singletons, with 1.5% to 2% in the top ten. Germline CDR1 and CDR2: SGDLS and YYNGEE. J lost 3 bases, V lost 0 bases, and 6 bases had no gene match. The CDR3 has 15 amino acids. Seattle patient enrollment occurred during active infection, with longitudinal follow-up thereafter.

The sample was peripheral blood. This chain connects TRBV9 to TRBJ2-7; 7 bases are shared with TRBD1. The sequence came from a man between 60 and 70 years old with COVID-19, enrolled during active disease. CDR3 in DNA: TGTGCCAGCAGCGTAGAAGGGACAGAGGGCTACGAGCAGTACTTC. Amino acid sequence: CASSVEGTEGYEQYF. The full variable domain, in which reference TRBV9 and TRBJ2-7 provide the parts outside the CDR3, is DSGVTQTPKHLITATGQRVTLRCSPRSGDLSVYWYQQSLDQGLQFLIQYYNGEERAKGNILERFSAQQFPDLHSELNLSSLELGDSALYFCASSVEGTEGYEQYFGPGTRLTVT.